This T cell receptor beta chain emerged from a study of T cell responses to AZD1222 COVID-19 vaccine. Only in-frame clones appear in the TCRdb table, and some are missing; sequencing was by immunoSEQ multiplex PCR. In the table there are 150,000 to 180,000 clones, roughly 90% of which are singletons. The length of the CDR3 is 16 residues. Trimming left V 2 bases short and J 0 bases short, with 15 bases between. The germline V gene has CDR1 SGHDT and CDR2 YYEEEE. Concerning this clone itself: Antigen unknown.

Study-wide results and limits: Repertoire collection took place solely once the T cell response had peaked. Most donors were white British, females outnumbered males, and clonal diversity was possibly underestimated.

The sample was peripheral blood, taken 28 days after the second AZD1222 dose. The TCR sequence derives from an adult who received the AZD1222 COVID-19 vaccine. The J gene is TRBJ2-7, the V gene TRBV5-6, with D tentatively TRBD2 (6 bases). CDR3: CASSFGARTNSYEQYF. CDR3 bases: TGTGCCAGCAGCTTCGGAGCTAGGACTAACTCCTACGAGCAGTACTTC.